This TCR beta chain was documented in a study of T cell responses to AZD1222 COVID-19 vaccine (dated by TCRdb to the early 2020s). For the wider study: AZD1222 recipients given second doses at about 4 weeks or at about 12 weeks were pooled, since spike-specific TCR depth and breadth were not found to differ between the two schedules. TCR sequencing was performed for about 250 trial participants, of whom roughly 200 were given two doses of AZD1222 and some 26 were given two doses of MenACWY control vaccine. Trial participants were enrolled by age into 18-55, 56-69 and 70-plus year subgroups, with roughly 150, 30 and 60 TCR-sequenced participants respectively. Here is what the overall study found, with its caveats: Conclusions about previously exposed vaccinees are limited because only six or seven AZD1222 recipients were SARS-CoV-2 seropositive at baseline. The 56-69-year group was small, and its depth increase did not reach significance, likely because of low power. Participants were mostly white British and included more females than males, and it was suggested by the authors that clonal diversity may have been underestimated. The whole spike protein was spanned by vaccine-associated CD4 TCRs, and dominant responses were seen in regions 160-218 and 743-854. Because no day 14 peak-response samples were available, repertoires were characterized only after the peak T cell response. A significant rise in spike-specific TCR breadth and depth was observed after two AZD1222 doses relative to day 0 and relative to MenACWY recipients. Epitopes outside the regions mutated in the B.1.351 and B.1.1.7 variants were reportedly recognized by nearly half of the unique spike-specific TCRs.

The CDR3 regions of human TCRbeta chains were analyzed by immunosequencing. The paper's data handling went like this. TCRs in the repertoires were compared against a reference library of SARS-CoV-2-specific TCRs that had been generated with the MIRA antigen-specificity platform. Breadth was defined as the fraction of unique TCRs that were SARS-CoV-2-associated, and depth was defined as the fraction of total T cells that were SARS-CoV-2-associated. Each spike-specific TCR was assigned to its reactive spike region and to a CD4 or CD8 class using the MIRA data. Log10-transformed breadth and depth values were compared by one-way ANOVA with Sidak's multiple comparisons tests. This immuneACCESS table, as held by TCRdb, lists in-frame sequences with V and J called but not all clones. Of the missing ones, under half trace to an unresolved V gene in checked studies; the others have no known cause. That table supplies the V and J calls and clone size; D and trimming were determined from the DNA. For this sample there are around 110,000 clones; about 90% appear just once. The ten top clones hold about 20% of the sample.

Interpreted using the paper, the time point label stands for: baseline before first vaccination. Vaccinee samples came from UK trials COV001 and COV002, including a single-blind randomized controlled phase 2/3 trial of AZD1222 (ChAdOx1 nCoV-19) in healthy adults. Trial participant PBMC samples were collected at day 0 and day 28 after the second dose for TCRbeta chain sequencing. This clone was detected only once. Its antigen is unknown. Per-nucleotide qualities are absent, and no much larger clonotype sits a single base away. For CDR1 and CDR2, the germline V gene lists SNHLY and FYNNEI. Reading from cysteine to phenylalanine, the CDR3 counts 18 amino acids. Only the CDR3 portion is preserved as DNA: 54 bases, with reading frame beginning at the first base. V is cut back by 2 bases and J by 2 bases, with 12 bases in the junction unmatched.

The chain is encoded by TRBV2 joined to TRBJ1-2, and 9 bases in between align with TRBD1. The sequenced sample was peripheral blood, obtained on day 0 of AZD1222 vaccination. This TCR was recovered from an adult in good health. The CDR3 is CASSEPGQGRVSNYGYTF. The sequenced DNA: TGTGCCAGCAGTGAACCGGGACAGGGTCGTGTCTCGAACTATGGCTACACCTTC.